This T cell receptor (beta chain) was documented in a study of OX40 agonist ivuxolimab in advanced cancers. Only one count was recorded for this clone. The CDR3 has 14 amino acids. J gave up 7 bases and V 0 bases, and 5 bases lay outside the gene matches. Germline values: CDR1 SGDLS, CDR2 YYNGEE. TCRdb keeps only in-frame clones here, not all; method: immunoSEQ multiplex PCR. This table has 65,000 or so clones, 86% appearing once. The receptor was derived from an adult with an advanced solid tumor such as melanoma, head and neck, liver or kidney cancer. The V call is TRBV9, the J call TRBJ2-5; TRBD2 matches 8 bases. Sequences were derived from CD4+ or CD8+ T cells sorted from blood, sampled in a trial of the OX40 agonist ivuxolimab. The DNA for the CDR3 is TGTGCCAGCAGCGTAGCAGCGGGGGAAGGGACCCAGTACTTC. Its translation is CASSVAAGEGTQYF.